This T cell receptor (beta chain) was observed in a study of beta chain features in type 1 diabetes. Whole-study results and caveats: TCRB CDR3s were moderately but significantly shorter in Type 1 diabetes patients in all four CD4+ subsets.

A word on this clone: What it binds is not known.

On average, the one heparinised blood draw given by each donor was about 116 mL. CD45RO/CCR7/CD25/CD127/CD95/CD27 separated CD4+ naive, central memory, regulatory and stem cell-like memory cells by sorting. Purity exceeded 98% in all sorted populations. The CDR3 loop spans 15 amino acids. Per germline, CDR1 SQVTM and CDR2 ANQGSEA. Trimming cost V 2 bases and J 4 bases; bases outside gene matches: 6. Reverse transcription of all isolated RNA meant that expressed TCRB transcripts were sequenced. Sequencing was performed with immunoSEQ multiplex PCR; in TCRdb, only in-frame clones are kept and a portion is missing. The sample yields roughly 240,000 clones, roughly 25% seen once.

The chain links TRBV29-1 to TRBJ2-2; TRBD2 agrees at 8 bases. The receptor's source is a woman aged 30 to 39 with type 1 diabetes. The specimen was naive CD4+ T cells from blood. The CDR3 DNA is TGCAGCGTTGAAAGCGGGACTAGGGGCACCGGGGAGCTGTTTTTT. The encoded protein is CSVESGTRGTGELFF.